The entry that follows covers one T cell receptor beta chain sequence. Deep sequencing aimed at 1 in 200,000 to 1 in 1 million T cells' resolution. Generated by immunoSEQ multiplex PCR, the TCRdb table keeps only in-frame clones and is missing some. Among approximately 120,000 clones listed, about 50% were seen once. This sample is drawn from a study of cytotoxic CD8 clonotypes in ibrutinib-treated CLL. Study-level information: Samples showed on average about 240,000 productive templates and 94,082 productive rearrangements.

Germline CDR1 SEHNR, CDR2 FQNEAQ (reference sequence). The CDR3 runs 15 residues. V lost 5 bases, J lost 7 bases, and 18 bases lay in between. The source material was PBMCs, sampled after 24 months of ibrutinib treatment. The receptor's source is a human donor with chronic lymphocytic leukemia. This chain joins TRBV7-9 and TRBJ2-4; tentatively, D is TRBD1 or TRBD2 (5 bases each). In DNA form, the CDR3 reads TGTGCCAGCAGCGGAAGCGAGGGGTTTCGCAACATTCAGTACTTC. This gives the protein CASSGSEGFRNIQYF.